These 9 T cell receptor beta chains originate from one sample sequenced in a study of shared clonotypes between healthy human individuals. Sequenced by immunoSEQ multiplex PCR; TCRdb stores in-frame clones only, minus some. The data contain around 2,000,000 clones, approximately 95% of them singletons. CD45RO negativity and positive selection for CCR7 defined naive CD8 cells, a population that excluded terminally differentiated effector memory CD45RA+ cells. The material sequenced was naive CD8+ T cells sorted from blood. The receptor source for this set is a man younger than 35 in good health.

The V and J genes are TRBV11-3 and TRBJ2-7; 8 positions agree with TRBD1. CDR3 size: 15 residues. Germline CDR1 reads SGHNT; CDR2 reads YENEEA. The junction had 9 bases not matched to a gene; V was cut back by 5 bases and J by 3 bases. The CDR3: CASSLRTGPGYEQYF. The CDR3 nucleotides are TGTGCCAGCAGCCTCCGGACAGGGCCGGGCTACGAGCAGTACTTC.

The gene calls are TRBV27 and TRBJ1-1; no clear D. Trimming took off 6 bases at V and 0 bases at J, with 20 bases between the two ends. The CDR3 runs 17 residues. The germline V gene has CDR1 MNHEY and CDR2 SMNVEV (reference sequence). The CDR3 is CASRPHIAGPMNTEAFF. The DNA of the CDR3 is TGTGCCAGCAGACCCCACATTGCGGGCCCAATGAACACTGAAGCTTTCTTT.

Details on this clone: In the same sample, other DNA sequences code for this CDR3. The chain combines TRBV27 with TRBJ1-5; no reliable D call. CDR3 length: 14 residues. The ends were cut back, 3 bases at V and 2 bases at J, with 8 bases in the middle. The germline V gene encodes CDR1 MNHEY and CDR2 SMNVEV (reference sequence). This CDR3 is CASSFIGGNQPQHF. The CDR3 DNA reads TGTGCCAGCAGTTTTATTGGAGGCAATCAGCCCCAGCATTTT.

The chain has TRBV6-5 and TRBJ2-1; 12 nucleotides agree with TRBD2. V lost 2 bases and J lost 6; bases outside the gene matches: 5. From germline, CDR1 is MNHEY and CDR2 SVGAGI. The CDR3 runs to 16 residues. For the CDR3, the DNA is TGTGCCAGCAGTTACACCCGGACTAGCGGGGCCAATGAGCAGTTCTTC. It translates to CASSYTRTSGANEQFF.

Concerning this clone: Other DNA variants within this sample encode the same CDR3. CDR3 in amino acids: CASSQDKGHEQYF. For the CDR3, the DNA is TGCGCCAGCAGCCAAGATAAGGGTCACGAGCAGTACTTC. The rearrangement uses TRBV4-1 and TRBJ2-7; D remains unclear. CDR1 is MGHRA and CDR2 is YSYEKL in the germline V gene. The CDR3 is made up of 13 amino acids. V shed 0 bases and J shed 5 bases, with 8 bases lying between them.

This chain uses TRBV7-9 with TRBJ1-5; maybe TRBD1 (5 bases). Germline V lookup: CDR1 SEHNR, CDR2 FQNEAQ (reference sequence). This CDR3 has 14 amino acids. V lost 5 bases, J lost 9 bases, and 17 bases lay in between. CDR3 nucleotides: TGTGCCAGCAGCCCGGGGCAGGGAGCACCGCCCCAGCATTTT. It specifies CASSPGQGAPPQHF.

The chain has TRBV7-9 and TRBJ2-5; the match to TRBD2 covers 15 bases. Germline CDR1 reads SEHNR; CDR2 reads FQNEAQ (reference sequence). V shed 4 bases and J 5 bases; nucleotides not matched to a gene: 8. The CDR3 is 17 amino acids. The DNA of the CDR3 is TGTGCCAGCAGCTCCCGGACTAGCGGGAGGGGTAGCGAGACCCAGTACTTC. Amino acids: CASSSRTSGRGSETQYF. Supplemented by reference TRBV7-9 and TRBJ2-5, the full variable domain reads DTGVSQNPRHKITKRGQNVTFRCDPISEHNRLYWYRQTLGQGPEFLTYFQNEAQLEKSRLLSDRFSAERPKGSFSTLEIQRTEQGDSAMYLCASSSRTSGRGSETQYFGPGTRLLVL.

CDR3 in amino acids: CASSEGTGLGYTF. The CDR3 DNA is TGTGCCAGCAGTGAAGGGACCGGGCTTGGCTACACCTTC. The rearrangement joins TRBV2 to TRBJ1-2; D uncertain. V shed 1 base and J shed 7 bases, with 10 bases lying between them. The CDR3 has 13 residues. CDR1 and CDR2 (germline): SNHLY, FYNNEI.

CDR3 nucleotide sequence: TGTGCCAGCAGCGCGCCGGGGGAGCAGTACTTC. It is translated as CASSAPGEQYF. The rearrangement uses TRBV5-5 and TRBJ2-7, with D tentatively TRBD2 (5 bases). From germline, CDR1 is SGHKS and CDR2 YYEKEE (reference sequence). Between the trimmed V and J ends, which lost 4 bases and 7 bases, there was a span of 9 bases. CDR3 size: 11 residues. The whole variable domain, remainder taken from reference TRBV5-5 and TRBJ2-7, is DAGVTQSPTHLIKTRGQQVTLRCSPISGHKSVSWYQQVLGQGPQFIFQYYEKEERGRGNFPDRFSARQFPNYSSELNVNALLLGDSALYLCASSAPGEQYFGPGTRLTVT.